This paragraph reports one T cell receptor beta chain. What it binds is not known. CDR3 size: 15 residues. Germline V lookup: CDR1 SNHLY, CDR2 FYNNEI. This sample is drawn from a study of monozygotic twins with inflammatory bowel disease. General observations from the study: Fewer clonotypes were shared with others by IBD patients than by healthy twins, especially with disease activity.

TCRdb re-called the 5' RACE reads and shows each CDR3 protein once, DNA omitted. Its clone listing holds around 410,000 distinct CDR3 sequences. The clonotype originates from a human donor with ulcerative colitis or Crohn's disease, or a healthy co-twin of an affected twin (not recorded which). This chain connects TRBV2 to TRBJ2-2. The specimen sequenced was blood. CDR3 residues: CASSAYDHRTGELFF.